These 27 T cell receptor beta chains share one sample of origin, sequenced in a study of T cell responses to AZD1222 COVID-19 vaccine. The method was immunoSEQ multiplex PCR; TCRdb's version includes in-frame clones alone and lacks a portion of them. In the table there are over 120,000 clones, more than 85% of which are singletons. Sequencing used peripheral blood, obtained after recovery from COVID-19. These receptors came from an adult who had recovered from COVID-19.

The gene calls are TRBV7-9 and TRBJ2-1; 14 bases are shared with TRBD2. Trimming removed 6 bases from V and 9 bases from J; junction bases left unmatched: 7. This CDR3 is 15 amino acids long. Looked up from germline, CDR1 is SEHNR and CDR2 is FQNEAQ (reference sequence). The CDR3 DNA reads as TGTGCCAGCAGTATGGGGACTAGCGGGAGTCGTGAGCAGTTCTTC. This gives the protein CASSMGTSGSREQFF. Combining the CDR3 with reference TRBV7-9 and TRBJ2-1 gives the whole variable domain DTGVSQNPRHKITKRGQNVTFRCDPISEHNRLYWYRQTLGQGPEFLTYFQNEAQLEKSRLLSDRFSAERPKGSFSTLEIQRTEQGDSAMYLCASSMGTSGSREQFFGPGTRLTVL.

V is TRBV30 and J is TRBJ2-1; D is ambiguous. From germline, CDR1 is GTSNPN and CDR2 SVGIG (reference sequence). CDR3 length equals 14 residues. V lost 3 bases and J lost 4, with 13 bases in between. The CDR3 protein is CAWRTAGDYNEQFF. The CDR3 nucleotides are TGTGCCTGGAGGACTGCCGGAGATTACAATGAGCAGTTCTTC.

The rearrangement joins TRBV11-2 to TRBJ2-1; D call uncertain. V lost 5 bases and J lost 7, with 21 bases in between. The CDR3 loop spans 16 amino acids. Germline lookup yields CDR1 SGHAT and CDR2 FQNNGV. The CDR3 sequence is CASSRIPNTFGNEQFF. CDR3 coding DNA: TGTGCCAGCAGCAGGATTCCCAATACCTTTGGGAATGAGCAGTTCTTC.

The rearrangement uses TRBV12-1 and TRBJ1-5; TRBD1, the table's D call, was not compared with the DNA. TRBV12-1 is designated a pseudogene. The CDR3 runs to 16 residues. The CDR3 spells CASSIRDKNPGQPQHF. DNA of the CDR3: TGTGCCAGCAGCATACGGGACAAGAATCCGGGTCAGCCCCAGCATTTT.

Written as DNA, the CDR3 is TGTGCCAGCAGCGCTGCGACAGGGAGCTCCTACAATGAGCAGTTCTTC. Translating it yields CASSAATGSSYNEQFF. The chain is built from TRBV6-4 and TRBJ2-1; TRBD1 matches 7 bases. With 6 bases clipped from V and 0 bases from J, the junction kept 8 bases outside the gene matches. The CDR3 runs 16 residues. Looked up from germline, CDR1 is MRHNA and CDR2 is SNTAGT.

J is TRBJ2-7 and V is TRBV6-5, with D unclear. Trimming left V 5 bases short and J 2 bases short, with 13 bases between. CDR3 length: 14 amino acids. The germline gives CDR1 MNHEY, CDR2 SVGAGI. The DNA of the CDR3 is TGTGCCAGCAGTCCCCGGGTGGAAGCCTACGAGCAGTACTTC. It codes for CASSPRVEAYEQYF.

V and J are TRBV18 and TRBJ1-1; D remains ambiguous. V was shortened by 3 bases and J by 6 bases, with 11 bases between the two germline ends. Germline V gives CDR1 KGHSH, CDR2 LQKENI. The CDR3 contains 13 residues. The CDR3 DNA sequence: TGTGCCAGCTCACCCTCCCGGGTGGCTGAAGCTTTCTTT. It encodes CASSPSRVAEAFF.

The J gene is TRBJ2-7, the V gene TRBV7-8; D may match TRBD1 or TRBD2 (5 bases each). The CDR3 length is 15 residues. The germline V gene encodes CDR1 SGHVS and CDR2 FQNEAQ. V was shortened by 5 bases and J by 2 bases, with 16 bases between the two germline ends. The CDR3 sequence: CASSPSGRETYEQYF. CDR3 sequence (DNA): TGTGCCAGCAGCCCGAGTGGCAGGGAGACCTACGAGCAGTACTTC.

The J gene is TRBJ1-1, the V gene TRBV6-5; D gene unclear. CDR3 length: 15 amino acids. Trimming stripped 6 bases from V and 1 base from J, with 15 bases between. CDR1 and CDR2 from the germline V gene are MNHEY and SVGAGI. In nucleotides, the CDR3 is TGTGCCAGCAGCGACTTTGGAGGGTGGAACACTGAAGCTTTCTTT. This encodes CASSDFGGWNTEAFF.

Concerning this clone: Other DNA sequences in the sample encode the same CDR3. The V gene is TRBV7-9, the J gene TRBJ1-5; no reliable D call. Germline V gene data show CDR1 as SEHNR and CDR2 as FQNEAQ (reference sequence). V lost 1 base and J 7 bases, leaving 5 bases between the germline ends. The CDR3 extends over 12 amino acids. The CDR3 DNA reads TGTGCCAGCAGCTTAGGATCGCAGCCCCAGCATTTT. Encoded protein: CASSLGSQPQHF.

This sequence joins TRBV7-9 and TRBJ2-2, with D uncertain. CDR3 size: 16 residues. With 5 bases removed from V and 4 bases from J, the gap between germline ends came to 17 bases. Looked up from germline, CDR1 is SEHNR and CDR2 is FQNEAQ (reference sequence). CDR3 nucleotide sequence: TGTGCCAGCAGCCCGGCGTATGGGCGCCGCACCGGGGAGCTGTTTTTT. This codes for CASSPAYGRRTGELFF.

V and J are TRBV19 and TRBJ1-6; 8 positions match TRBD1. The CDR3 covers 14 residues. Germline V CDR1 and CDR2: LNHDA, SQIVND (reference sequence). Trimming removed 7 bases from V and 9 bases from J; junction bases left unmatched: 8. CDR3 region: CASTPGTGGSPLHF. CDR3 DNA sequence: TGTGCCAGTACACCCGGGACAGGCGGTTCACCCCTCCACTTT.

The chain carries TRBV5-5 and TRBJ2-2; D might be TRBD2 (6 bases). The CDR3 has 18 residues. CDR1 is SGHKS and CDR2 is YYEKEE in the germline V gene (reference sequence). V lost 2 bases and J lost 0, with 17 bases in between. The CDR3 DNA sequence: TGTGCCAGCAGCTTACGTGCGTGGAGGGGCGCGAACACCGGGGAGCTGTTTTTT. Amino acids: CASSLRAWRGANTGELFF. The full variable domain, in which reference TRBV5-5 and TRBJ2-2 provide the parts outside the CDR3, is DAGVTQSPTHLIKTRGQQVTLRCSPISGHKSVSWYQQVLGQGPQFIFQYYEKEERGRGNFPDRFSARQFPNYSSELNVNALLLGDSALYLCASSLRAWRGANTGELFFGEGSRLTVL.

The rearrangement links TRBV28 to TRBJ2-1; TRBD1 is a possible D gene (5 bases). Germline-derived CDR1 and CDR2 are MDHEN and SYDVKM. The V end lost 6 bases, the J end lost 5 bases, and 5 bases lay between the germline ends. There are 11 residues in the CDR3. CDR3 in amino acids: CASRGDNEQFF. CDR3 nucleotide sequence: TGTGCCAGCAGAGGGGACAATGAGCAGTTCTTC. Looking up the rest from reference TRBV28 and TRBJ2-1 gives the full variable domain: DVKVTQSSRYLVKRTGEKVFLECVQDMDHENMFWYRQDPGLGLRLIYFSYDVKMKEKGDIPEGYSVSREKKERFSLILESASTNQTSMYLCASRGDNEQFFGPGTRLTVL.

J is TRBJ2-7 and V is TRBV12-3 or TRBV12-4, with TRBD2 as a possible D gene (6 bases). The CDR3 is 13 residues long. The germline V and J ends were trimmed by 1 base and 8 bases, with 12 bases remaining between them. This CDR3 reads CASSLESSGKQYF. In DNA, the CDR3 is TGTGCCAGCAGTTTAGAGAGTAGCGGAAAGCAGTACTTC.

The chain has TRBV7-6 and TRBJ1-3; D call uncertain. Trimming cost V 1 base and J 4 bases, with 11 bases left between them. Germline lookup yields CDR1 SGHVS and CDR2 FNYEAQ. The length of the CDR3 is 15 residues. This CDR3 reads CASSLVAVEGNTIYF. CDR3 DNA: TGTGCCAGCAGCTTAGTCGCGGTGGAGGGAAACACCATATATTTT.

The V and J genes are TRBV5-6 and TRBJ2-7, with 11 bases aligning to TRBD2. The CDR3 length is 14 residues. Germline V gives CDR1 SGHDT, CDR2 YYEEEE. V gave up 3 bases and J gave up 2 bases; unmatched junction bases: 1. The CDR3 region is CASSSSGRTYEQYF. The CDR3 region has the DNA TGTGCCAGCAGCTCTAGCGGGAGGACCTACGAGCAGTACTTC. Full variable domain (missing parts from reference TRBV5-6 and TRBJ2-7): DAGVTQSPTHLIKTRGQQVTLRCSPKSGHDTVSWYQQALGQGPQFIFQYYEEEERQRGNFPDRFSGHQFPNYSSELNVNALLLGDSALYLCASSSSGRTYEQYFGPGTRLTVT.

The chain carries TRBV7-3 and TRBJ2-7; 7 positions agree with TRBD2. The CDR3 contains 15 residues. The J segment lost 2 bases and the V segment lost 0 bases, leaving 4 bases of the junction unmatched. Per germline, CDR1 SGHTA and CDR2 FQGTGA. The CDR3 DNA follows: TGTGCCAGCAGCTTAACCGGGGGGATGCCCTACGAGCAGTACTTC. Encoded protein: CASSLTGGMPYEQYF.

The CDR3 protein is CAISGRASPGYEQYF. The CDR3 bases are TGTGCCATTTCGGGGCGAGCGTCCCCTGGTTACGAGCAGTACTTC. The chain couples TRBV19 to TRBJ2-7, with D perhaps TRBD1 or TRBD2 (5 bases each). The CDR3 extends over 15 amino acids. Germline V gene lookup returns CDR1 LNHDA and CDR2 SQIVND (reference sequence). V was shortened by 10 bases and J by 4 bases, with 23 bases between the two germline ends.

The V and J genes are TRBV28 and TRBJ2-3; the D gene is possibly TRBD1 (6 bases). Trimming pared 3 bases from V and 1 base from J, leaving 11 bases between. This CDR3 is 15 amino acids long. Germline V gives CDR1 MDHEN, CDR2 SYDVKM. The DNA for the CDR3 is TGTGCCAGCAGTTTGGGGTCAGGGGGCACAGATACGCAGTATTTT. This encodes CASSLGSGGTDTQYF. Complete variable domain (other parts from reference TRBV28 and TRBJ2-3): DVKVTQSSRYLVKRTGEKVFLECVQDMDHENMFWYRQDPGLGLRLIYFSYDVKMKEKGDIPEGYSVSREKKERFSLILESASTNQTSMYLCASSLGSGGTDTQYFGPGTRLTVL.

The chain links TRBV18 to TRBJ1-1; D not resolved. The V gene's germline CDR1 is KGHSH and CDR2 LQKENI. V was shortened by 0 bases and J by 6 bases, with 14 bases between the two germline ends. This CDR3 comprises 15 residues. CDR3 amino acids: CASSPPSRDFAEAFF. The DNA for the CDR3 is TGTGCCAGCTCACCACCAAGTAGGGATTTCGCTGAAGCTTTCTTT.

The chain links TRBV18 to TRBJ1-5, with TRBD1 identical over 10 bases. After removal of 3 bases from V and 5 bases from J, the junction contained 13 bases not matched to a gene. This CDR3 spans 18 amino acids. From germline, CDR1 is KGHSH and CDR2 LQKENI. The DNA of the CDR3 is TGTGCCAGCTCACCGCAATGGCGGGACAGGGGTATATATCAGCCCCAGCATTTT. Protein product: CASSPQWRDRGIYQPQHF. Full variable domain (outside the CDR3, taken from reference TRBV18 and TRBJ1-5): NAGVMQNPRHLVRRRGQEARLRCSPMKGHSHVYWYRQLPEEGLKFMVYLQKENIIDESGMPKERFSAEFPKEGPSILRIQQVVRGDSAAYFCASSPQWRDRGIYQPQHFGDGTRLSIL.

The chain uses TRBV20-1 and TRBJ1-2; unclear D gene. With 3 bases removed from V and 4 bases from J, the gap between germline ends came to 6 bases. Per germline, CDR1 DFQATT and CDR2 SNEGSKA (reference sequence). The length of the CDR3 is 11 residues. CDR3 region: CSASESYGYTF. The CDR3 nucleotides read TGCAGTGCTAGTGAGAGCTATGGCTACACCTTC.

V is TRBV28 and J is TRBJ2-1; 10 bases agree with TRBD1. V gave up 6 bases and J gave up 4 bases; unmatched junction bases: 6. Germline CDR1 is MDHEN and CDR2 is SYDVKM. This CDR3 is built from 15 residues. CDR3 nucleotides: TGTGCCAGCAGACCCGGACAGGGGGTGTACAATGAGCAGTTCTTC. Translating gives CASRPGQGVYNEQFF. Variable domain in full (rest from reference TRBV28 and TRBJ2-1): DVKVTQSSRYLVKRTGEKVFLECVQDMDHENMFWYRQDPGLGLRLIYFSYDVKMKEKGDIPEGYSVSREKKERFSLILESASTNQTSMYLCASRPGQGVYNEQFFGPGTRLTVL.

The rearrangement links TRBV27 to TRBJ2-7; TRBD2 agrees at 7 bases. Germline CDR1 MNHEY, CDR2 SMNVEV (reference sequence). This CDR3 has 15 amino acids. The trim removed 6 bases at V and 0 bases at J, leaving 8 bases unmatched. CDR3 in DNA: TGTGCCAGCAGCGCCGGGCGGGAGAACTCCTACGAGCAGTACTTC. This codes for CASSAGRENSYEQYF.

The gene calls are TRBV19 and TRBJ2-7; TRBD2 matches 10 bases. This CDR3 is built from 15 residues. Germline V CDR1 and CDR2: LNHDA, SQIVND (reference sequence). After removal of 2 bases from V and 6 bases from J, the junction contained 7 bases not matched to a gene. For the CDR3, the DNA is TGTGCCAGTAGTATATGGCTAGCGGGAGCGGCCGAGCAGTACTTC. Translation: CASSIWLAGAAEQYF. Supplemented by reference TRBV19 and TRBJ2-7, the full variable domain reads DGGITQSPKYLFRKEGQNVTLSCEQNLNHDAMYWYRQDPGQGLRLIYYSQIVNDFQKGDIAEGYSVSREKKESFPLTVTSAQKNPTAFYLCASSIWLAGAAEQYFGPGTRLTVT.

This clone came up once. An end of the junction does not agree with germline; a read error may underlie this. V and J are TRBV2 and TRBJ2-2, with TRBD1 matching 11 bases. The CDR3 runs 15 residues. CDR1 SNHLY and CDR2 FYNNEI come from the germline V gene. CDR3 sequence reads: CTSSRDRGNSGELFF. CDR3 DNA sequence: TGTACCAGCAGCCGGGACAGGGGGAATTCCGGGGAGCTGTTTTTT.